The next 8 T cell receptor beta chains were all read from a single sample in a study of T and B cells in COVID-19 patients. TRB rearrangements were amplified by multiplex PCR with BIOMED2 TRB-A/B primers. MiXCR, run by TCRdb on the multiplex PCR reads, gives a single entry per CDR3 protein. This table holds about 14,000 distinct CDR3 sequences, 29% found once. TRB was amplified from around 250-500 ng of blood genomic DNA. Sequences were obtained from blood. These receptors were taken from a human donor who had recovered from COVID-19.

This clonotype was seen at least ten times. CDR3 sequence (DNA): TGTGCCAGCAGTTCCCGGGGTAGCGGTTACAATGAGCAGTTCTTC. Translating gives CASSSRGSGYNEQFF. The V and J genes are TRBV27 and TRBJ2-1, with TRBD2 as a possible D gene (6 bases). The CDR3 extends over 15 amino acids. Germline CDR1 MNHEY, CDR2 SMNVEV (reference sequence). V lost 4 bases, J lost 4 bases, and 14 bases lay in between.

This clonotype showed up just a few times. The chain has TRBV12-3 or TRBV12-4 and TRBJ2-1, with 9 bases that match TRBD2. V was clipped by 3 bases and J by 1 base; unmatched bases: 4. The CDR3 sequence is 16 residues long. The chain's CDR3 is CASSFRLAASYNEQFF. The CDR3 DNA sequence: TGTGCCAGCAGTTTCCGACTAGCGGCTTCCTACAATGAGCAGTTCTTC.

This clonotype is medium-sized. The chain combines TRBV27 with TRBJ2-1, with 8 nucleotides matching TRBD1. Germline lookup yields CDR1 MNHEY and CDR2 SMNVEV (reference sequence). Unmatched junction bases numbered 9, after V lost 4 bases and J lost 7 bases. CDR3 length: 15 amino acids. The CDR3, as DNA: TGTGCCAGCAGTTCTTGGGACAGGTTAAGGAATGAGCAGTTCTTC. Translating gives CASSSWDRLRNEQFF.

This clonotype has just a few counts. The chain employs TRBV11-1 and TRBJ2-7; D possibly corresponds to TRBD1 (5 bases). The CDR3 contains 13 residues. CDR1 and CDR2 (germline): SGHAT, FQDESV (reference sequence). V lost 5 bases and J 4 bases, leaving 12 bases between the germline ends. This CDR3 reads CASSRQKVYEQYF. Written as DNA, the CDR3 is TGTGCCAGCAGCCGACAGAAGGTGTACGAGCAGTACTTC.

J is TRBJ1-6 and V is TRBV4-3; a possible D gene is TRBD1 (5 bases). V gave up 1 base and J gave up 10 bases, with 17 bases separating them. Germline CDR1 LGHNA, CDR2 YSLEER. The CDR3 has 16 amino acids. CDR3 residues: CASSQAGRGGKSPLHF. CDR3 nucleotides: TGCGCCAGCAGCCAAGCCGGGAGGGGTGGGAAATCACCCCTCCACTTT.

This chain uses TRBV12-3 or TRBV12-4 with TRBJ1-1; 10 nucleotides agree with TRBD1. The junction had 10 bases not matched to a gene; V was cut back by 6 bases and J by 6 bases. The CDR3 runs 15 residues. CDR3 sequence reads: CASSPIRDRGAEAFF. The CDR3 DNA follows: TGTGCCAGCAGCCCAATCCGGGACAGGGGTGCTGAAGCTTTCTTT.

In this sample, this clonotype is medium-sized. The CDR3: CASSPSGISSYEQYF. CDR3 bases: TGTGCCAGCAGTCCCTCCGGGATAAGCTCCTACGAGCAGTACTTC. The chain combines TRBV6-5 with TRBJ2-7; TRBD2 might be the D (5 bases). Trimming stripped 5 bases from V and 0 bases from J, with 14 bases between. Germline CDR1 and CDR2: MNHEY and SVGAGI. The CDR3 extends over 15 amino acids.

This clonotype was counted many times. This chain joins TRBV6-5 and TRBJ1-4; no firm D call. The germline V gene encodes CDR1 MNHEY and CDR2 SVGAGI. V lost 4 bases and J lost 14, with 17 bases in between. The CDR3 has 13 residues. The CDR3 bases are TGTGCCAGCAGTTGGGAAGTTTCAAGTGACCTGTTTTTT. It yields the protein CASSWEVSSDLFF.